Listed below are T cell receptor beta chains from one sample, sequenced in a study of Graves' ophthalmopathy and Graves' hyperthyroidism. TCRdb re-derived calls from the multiplex PCR reads in MiXCR, one entry per CDR3 protein. The sample yields hundreds of thousands of distinct CDR3 sequences, approximately 22% seen once. Sequenced sample: peripheral blood. The receptors were sampled from a woman between 18 and 29 years old with stable Graves' hyperthyroidism. Some clones in this sample may be carry-over from other donors' samples. Both conserved end residues are part of each CDR3. D genes are given only for firm matches. For some rows the clone size is stated as once, few or many, or as a class when expanded; others skip it.

j_call v_call d_call clone_size cdr3_nt cdr3_aa
TRBJ2-7 TRBV12-3/TRBV12-4 TRBD2 . TGTGCCAGCAGTTTATTGGCTAGCGGGGACTACGAGCAGTACTTC CASSLLASGDYEQYF
TRBJ2-5 TRBV4-1 TRBD1 many TGCGCCAGCAGCCTTACGACAGGGTTGGGAGAGACCCAGTACTTC CASSLTTGLGETQYF
TRBJ1-1 TRBV7-3 . many TGTGCCAGCAGCTTAACATGGGGGACTGAAGCTTTCTTT CASSLTWGTEAFF
TRBJ2-2 TRBV6-1 TRBD1 many TGTGCCCAGGGACAGGGAAGGACCGGGGAGCTGTTTTTT CAQGQGRTGELFF
TRBJ1-1 TRBV7-9 . . TGTGCCAGCAGCTTAGAAGGGGGAGGGGACACTGAAGCTTTCTTT CASSLEGGGDTEAFF
TRBJ1-1 TRBV7-2 . many TGTGCCAGCAGCTTTGAGGGTGGGAACACTGAAGCTTTCTTT CASSFEGGNTEAFF
TRBJ1-2 TRBV5-6 . many TGTGCCAGCAGCTTGGCCACGGGACACTATGGCTACACCTTC CASSLATGHYGYTF
TRBJ2-7 TRBV27 TRBD2 many TGTGCCAGCAGTTTGGGCACTAGCGGGAGTTACGAGCAGTACTTC CASSLGTSGSYEQYF
TRBJ2-1 TRBV7-8 TRBD2 . TGTGCCAGCAGCTCGGGACAACTCCTAGCGGGCAATGAGCAGTTCTTC CASSSGQLLAGNEQFF
TRBJ2-5 TRBV24-1 TRBD2 . TGTGCCACCAGCACTAGCGGGACCCAAGAGACCCAGTACTTC CATSTSGTQETQYF
TRBJ2-4 TRBV30 . many TGTGCCTGGAGTCGGGGGTCAAAAAACATTCAGTACTTC CAWSRGSKNIQYF
TRBJ2-5 TRBV20-1 TRBD2 . TGCAGTGCTAGAGTTCCCCCAACAAGGGGAGGGGAGACCCAGTACTTC CSARVPPTRGGETQYF
TRBJ2-5 TRBV15 . many TGTGCCACCAGCAGAGATTGGGGGACCCAAGAGACCCAGTACTTC CATSRDWGTQETQYF
TRBJ2-5 TRBV7-2 TRBD2 many TGTGCCAGCAGCCCAAGGACTAGCTACCAAGAGACCCAGTACTTC CASSPRTSYQETQYF
TRBJ2-5 TRBV6-5 TRBD2 many TGTGCCAGCAGTTACACTTACGGGGGGGCCGTGGAGGAGACCCAGTACTTC CASSYTYGGAVEETQYF
TRBJ2-2 TRBV12-3/TRBV12-4 TRBD1 many TGTGCCAGCAGGAACTTACAGGGGGGATTGGGGGAGCTGTTTTTT CASRNLQGGLGELFF
TRBJ1-5 TRBV12-3/TRBV12-4 TRBD1 few TGTGCCAGCAGTTTAGGCCTCGGGACAGGGAGATTCGGGGGCGATCAGCCCCAGCATTTT CASSLGLGTGRFGGDQPQHF